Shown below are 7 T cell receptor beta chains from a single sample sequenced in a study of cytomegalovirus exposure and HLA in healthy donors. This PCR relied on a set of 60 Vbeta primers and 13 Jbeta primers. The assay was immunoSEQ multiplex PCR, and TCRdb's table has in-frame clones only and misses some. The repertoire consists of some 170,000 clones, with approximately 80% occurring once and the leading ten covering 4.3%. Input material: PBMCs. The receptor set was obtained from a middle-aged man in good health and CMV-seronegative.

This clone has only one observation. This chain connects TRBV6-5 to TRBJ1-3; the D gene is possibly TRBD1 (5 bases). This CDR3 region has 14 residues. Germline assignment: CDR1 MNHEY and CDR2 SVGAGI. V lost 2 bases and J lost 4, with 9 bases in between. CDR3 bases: TGTGCCAGCAGTTACGGGGCAGGGGGAAACACCATATATTTT. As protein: CASSYGAGGNTIYF.

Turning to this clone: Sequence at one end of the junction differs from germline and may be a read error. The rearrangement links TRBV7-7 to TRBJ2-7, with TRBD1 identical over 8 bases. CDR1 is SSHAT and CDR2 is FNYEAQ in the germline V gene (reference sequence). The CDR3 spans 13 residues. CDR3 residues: CASSFDRGYEQYF. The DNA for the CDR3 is TGTGCTAGCAGCTTTGACAGGGGCTACGAGCAGTACTTC.

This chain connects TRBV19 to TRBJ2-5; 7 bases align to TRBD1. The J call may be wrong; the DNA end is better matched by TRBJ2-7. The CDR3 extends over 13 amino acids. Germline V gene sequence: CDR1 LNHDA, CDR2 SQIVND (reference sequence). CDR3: CASSPGQIYEQYF. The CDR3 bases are TGTGCCAGTAGTCCGGGACAGATCTACGAGCAGTACTTC.

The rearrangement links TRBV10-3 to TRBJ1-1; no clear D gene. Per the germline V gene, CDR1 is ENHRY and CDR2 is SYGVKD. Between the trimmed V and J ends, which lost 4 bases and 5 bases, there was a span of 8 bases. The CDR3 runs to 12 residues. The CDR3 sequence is CAISGGGTEAFF. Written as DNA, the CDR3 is TGTGCCATCAGTGGGGGAGGGACTGAAGCTTTCTTT.

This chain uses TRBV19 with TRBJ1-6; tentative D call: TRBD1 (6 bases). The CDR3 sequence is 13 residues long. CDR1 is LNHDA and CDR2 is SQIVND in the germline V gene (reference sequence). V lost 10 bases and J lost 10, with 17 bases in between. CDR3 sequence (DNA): TGTGCCACCCAGAGAGACAGGAGGTCACCCCTCCACTTT. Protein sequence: CATQRDRRSPLHF.

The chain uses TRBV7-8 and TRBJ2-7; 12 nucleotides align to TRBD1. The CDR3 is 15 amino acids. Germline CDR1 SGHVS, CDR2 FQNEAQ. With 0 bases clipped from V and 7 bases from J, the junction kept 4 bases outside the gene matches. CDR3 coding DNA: TGTGCCAGCAGCTTAGCCGGGACAGGGGGCCGAGAGCAGTACTTC. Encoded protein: CASSLAGTGGREQYF.

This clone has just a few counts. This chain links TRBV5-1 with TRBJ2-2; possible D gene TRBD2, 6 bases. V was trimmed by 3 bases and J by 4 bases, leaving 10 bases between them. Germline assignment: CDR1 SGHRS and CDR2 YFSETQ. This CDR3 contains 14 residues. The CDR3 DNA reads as TGCGCCAGCAGCTCCCAGGGAGGCACCGGGGAGCTGTTTTTT. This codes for CASSSQGGTGELFF.